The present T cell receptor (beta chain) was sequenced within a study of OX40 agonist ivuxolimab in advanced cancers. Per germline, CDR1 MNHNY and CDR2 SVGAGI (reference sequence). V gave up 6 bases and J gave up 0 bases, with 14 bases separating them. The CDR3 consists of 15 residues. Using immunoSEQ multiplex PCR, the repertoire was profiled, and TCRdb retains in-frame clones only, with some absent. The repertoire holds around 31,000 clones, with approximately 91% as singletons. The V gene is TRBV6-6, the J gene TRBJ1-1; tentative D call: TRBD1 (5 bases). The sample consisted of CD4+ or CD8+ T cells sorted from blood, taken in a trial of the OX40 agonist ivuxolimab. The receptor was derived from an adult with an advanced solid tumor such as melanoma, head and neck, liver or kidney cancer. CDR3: CASSFMGRMNTEAFF. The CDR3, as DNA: TGTGCCAGCAGCTTTATGGGACGGATGAACACTGAAGCTTTCTTT.